The 16 T cell receptor beta chains listed next were all sequenced from one sample in a study of blood T cells in healthy people across ages. PCR was performed a second time for about 7 to 12 cycles using a sample-barcoded 5' primer and a J-beta primer mix. Using its own MiXCR run on the 5' RACE reads, TCRdb lists one record per CDR3 protein. The sample includes some 640,000 distinct CDR3 sequences, about 30% of them seen just once. Material: blood. Every receptor here comes from a woman of 80 years or more in good health.

This clonotype occurred many times. The rearrangement links TRBV30 to TRBJ1-6; D call uncertain. The CDR3 loop spans 14 amino acids. The V end lost 7 bases, the J end lost 11 bases, and 21 bases lay between the germline ends. Germline CDR1 reads GTSNPN; CDR2 reads SVGIG (reference sequence). Written as DNA, the CDR3 is TGTGCCTCTAAAATAGGGCAGTCGGAAGCACCCCTCCACTTT. This translates into CASKIGQSEAPLHF.

This clonotype was counted many times. V gene TRBV24-1 combines with J gene TRBJ1-2; 7 positions agree with TRBD1. The length of the CDR3 is 15 residues. CDR1 KGHDR and CDR2 SFDVKD come from the germline V gene. Trimming took 3 bases from V and 4 from J; bases not matched to a gene: 7. This CDR3 is CATSDPRGQVYGYTF. In nucleotides, the CDR3 is TGTGCCACCAGTGATCCAAGGGGGCAGGTCTATGGCTACACCTTC.

This clonotype was recorded many times. The chain carries TRBV20-1 and TRBJ1-1; weak D call: TRBD1 (5 bases). The CDR3 is made up of 14 amino acids. Germline CDR1 DFQATT, CDR2 SNEGSKA (reference sequence). Between the trimmed V and J ends, which lost 5 bases and 4 bases, there was a span of 17 bases. The CDR3 DNA sequence: TGCAGTGCTTACGATCACCTAAGGGGCACTGAAGCTTTCTTT. It yields the protein CSAYDHLRGTEAFF.

This chain links TRBV30 with TRBJ2-1; tentative D call: TRBD1 (6 bases). Germline V gene lookup returns CDR1 GTSNPN and CDR2 SVGIG (reference sequence). The CDR3 contains 16 residues. V shed 5 bases and J shed 1 base, with 18 bases lying between them. CDR3 in amino acids: CAWESLRGLSYNEQFF. The CDR3 nucleotides read TGTGCCTGGGAGTCGCTCAGGGGCCTGTCCTACAATGAGCAGTTCTTC.

This clonotype appeared a few times. CDR3 nucleotide sequence: TGTGCCAGCAGCTTAACAGGGGGTATCCCTGAAGCTTTCTTT. Residues: CASSLTGGIPEAFF. The gene calls are TRBV7-2 and TRBJ1-1; 8 nucleotides align to TRBD1. Germline CDR1 and CDR2: SGHTA and FQGNSA. The CDR3 is made up of 14 amino acids. Trimming at V came to 2 bases and at J to 6 bases, leaving 5 bases not matched to a gene. The full variable domain, rest sourced from reference TRBV7-2 and TRBJ1-1, is GAGVSQSPSNKVTEKGKDVELRCDPISGHTALYWYRQSLGQGLEFLIYFQGNSAPDKSGLPSDRFSAERTGGSVSTLTIQRTQQEDSAVYLCASSLTGGIPEAFFGQGTRLTVV.

This clonotype has only a few counts. A much larger clone differs by one base, so this may be a read error. This chain links TRBV4-1 with TRBJ2-1; the D call may be TRBD1 or TRBD2 (5 bases each). The J call may be wrong; the DNA end is better matched by TRBJ2-7. CDR3 length: 16 amino acids. Germline CDR1 is MGHRA and CDR2 is YSYEKL. The CDR3 nucleotides are TGCGCCAGCAGCCAAGATCCCGGGACCGGCTACAATGAGCAGTACTTC. As protein: CASSQDPGTGYNEQYF.

This clonotype was found many times. This chain connects TRBV9 to TRBJ2-3, with 7 bases fitting TRBD1. V shed 4 bases and J 2 bases; nucleotides not matched to a gene: 7. Germline CDR1 SGDLS, CDR2 YYNGEE. CDR3 length: 15 residues. The chain's CDR3 is CASSLSGQYTDTQYF. The CDR3 DNA follows: TGTGCCAGCAGCTTGTCGGGACAGTACACAGATACGCAGTATTTT.

This clonotype was counted ten times or more. The rearrangement links TRBV15 to TRBJ2-1; TRBD2 matches at 9 bases. Germline V CDR1 and CDR2: LNHNV, YYDKDF (reference sequence). The CDR3 has 17 residues. After removal of 6 bases from V and 8 bases from J, the junction contained 17 bases not matched to a gene. This CDR3 reads CATSAEMGRGGRDEQFF. The CDR3 region has the DNA TGTGCCACCAGTGCAGAAATGGGGCGGGGGGGCCGAGATGAGCAGTTCTTC.

This clonotype was seen a handful of times. This may be a read error, as it is one base from a much larger clone. The chain uses TRBV6-2 or TRBV6-3 and TRBJ2-1; tentative D call: TRBD1 (5 bases). The CDR3 is made up of 13 amino acids. Germline-derived CDR1 and CDR2 are MNHEY and SVGEGT. CDR3 loop: CAGSYPPGNEQFF. The CDR3 DNA is TGTGCCGGCAGTTACCCCCCAGGGAATGAGCAGTTCTTC.

At least ten counts were recorded for this clonotype. The chain recombines TRBV30 with TRBJ1-2; no firm D call. In germline, CDR1 is GTSNPN, CDR2 SVGIG (reference sequence). V dropped 4 bases and J dropped 1 base, with 7 bases sitting between them. The length of the CDR3 is 12 residues. The CDR3 reads CAWNGDNYGYTF. CDR3 DNA sequence: TGTGCCTGGAATGGGGATAACTATGGCTACACCTTC.

In the case of this clonotype: A much larger clone sits a single nucleotide away, making a read error possible. V and J are TRBV27 and TRBJ1-2; TRBD1 matches at 10 bases. This CDR3 region has 17 residues. V shed 7 bases and J 4 bases; nucleotides not matched to a gene: 15. Looked up from germline, CDR1 is MNHEY and CDR2 is SMNVEV (reference sequence). CDR3 DNA sequence: TGTGCCAGCACGCTTCGAGGACCGGGACAGGGGTGCTATGGCTACACCTTC. This codes for CASTLRGPGQGCYGYTF.

This clonotype was found many times. The chain carries TRBV7-6 and TRBJ2-3, with D possibly matching TRBD1 (7 bases). The CDR3 loop spans 16 amino acids. Germline-derived CDR1 and CDR2 are SGHVS and FNYEAQ. Trimming pared 1 base from V and 5 bases from J, leaving 16 bases between. CDR3 nucleotide sequence: TGTGCCAGCAGCTTAGGTGTGCAGGGGGGCAGAGATACGCAGTATTTT. Its translation is CASSLGVQGGRDTQYF.

This clonotype was seen at least ten times. The genes are TRBV4-2 and TRBJ2-7, with 7 bases matching TRBD1. Germline trimming cut 1 base from V and 1 base from J; bases unmatched to any gene: 4. This CDR3 spans 15 amino acids. Germline V CDR1 and CDR2: LGHNA, YNFKEQ. The CDR3 coding sequence is TGTGCCAGCAGCCAAGTCGGGACAGAGTCCTACGAGCAGTACTTC. Protein: CASSQVGTESYEQYF.

This chain links TRBV7-8 with TRBJ1-2; D ambiguous. Germline assignment: CDR1 SGHVS and CDR2 FQNEAQ. V was cut by 5 bases and J by 0 bases, with 16 bases left in between. The CDR3 has 16 residues. The CDR3 coding sequence is TGTGCCAGCAGCCACCTCCGTGTATCCTCTAACTATGGCTACACCTTC. As protein: CASSHLRVSSNYGYTF.

This clonotype was recorded many times. One end of the junction fails to match germline, which may point to a read error. The genes are TRBV5-1 and TRBJ2-5, with a weak D call TRBD2 (5 bases). CDR1 and CDR2 (germline): SGHRS, YFSETQ. The CDR3 covers 14 residues. DNA of the CDR3: TGTGCCAGCAGCTTTTCGGGATACCAAGAGACCCAGTACTTC. It translates to CASSFSGYQETQYF.

A note on this clonotype: This may come from a read error, since a much larger clone is one base off. J is TRBJ2-3 and V is TRBV11-1, with TRBD1 identical over 7 bases. CDR1 is SGHAT and CDR2 is FQDESV in the germline V gene (reference sequence). The CDR3 runs 15 residues. The CDR3 nucleotides are TGTGCCAGCAGCCCGGGAACAGGGGTTACAGATATGCAGTATTTT. Its translation is CASSPGTGVTDMQYF.